Presented here are 10 T cell receptor beta chains from one specimen sequenced in a study of blood T cells in healthy people across ages. A sample-barcoded 5' primer and a J-beta primer mix were used in a second PCR of roughly 6 to 12 cycles. TCRdb redid the calling of the 5' RACE reads with MiXCR, one entry per CDR3 protein. The sample lists 750,000 to 1,000,000 distinct CDR3 sequences, 25% to 30% seen once, with roughly 10% in the top ten. These data are also associated with another study on T cells of mothers and their children.

Sequenced input: blood. Receptors originate from a woman aged 35 to 49 in good health.

This clonotype was recorded a few times. The chain recombines TRBV27 with TRBJ2-3; 7 positions agree with TRBD1. The CDR3 runs to 14 residues. V shed 6 bases and J 5 bases; nucleotides not matched to a gene: 8. Germline CDR1 and CDR2: MNHEY and SMNVEV (reference sequence). In DNA, the CDR3 is TGTGCCAGCAGGCCTGAGGGGGCCGGAGATACGCAGTATTTT. Amino acids: CASRPEGAGDTQYF.

At least ten counts were recorded for this clonotype. The gene calls are TRBV18 and TRBJ2-6; unclear D gene. Germline values: CDR1 KGHSH, CDR2 LQKENI. V gave up 0 bases and J gave up 0 bases, with 9 bases separating them. CDR3 length: 17 amino acids. CDR3 protein: CASSPPGIYSGANVLTF. DNA for the CDR3: TGTGCCAGCTCACCACCAGGGATATACTCTGGGGCCAACGTCCTGACTTTC.

The V call is TRBV6-2 or TRBV6-3, the J call TRBJ2-5; possible D gene TRBD1, 6 bases. Germline V lookup: CDR1 MNHEY, CDR2 SVGEGT. The germline V and J ends were trimmed by 8 bases and 2 bases, with 18 bases remaining between them. The CDR3 runs to 15 residues. The CDR3 loop reads CASPKSGQRQETQYF. CDR3 in DNA: TGTGCCAGCCCAAAGTCAGGACAGAGGCAAGAGACCCAGTACTTC.

This chain uses TRBV19 with TRBJ1-2; 8 nucleotides match TRBD1. Trimming cost V 6 bases and J 6 bases; bases outside gene matches: 15. Germline assignment: CDR1 LNHDA and CDR2 SQIVND (reference sequence). This CDR3 has 16 amino acids. The CDR3 region is CASRPLGDRGRNGYTF. CDR3 nucleotides: TGTGCCAGTAGGCCTTTGGGAGACAGGGGAAGAAATGGCTACACCTTC.

There are many counts of this clonotype. The chain recombines TRBV15 with TRBJ2-3, with D maybe TRBD2 (6 bases). The CDR3 has 14 residues. Germline-derived CDR1 and CDR2 are LNHNV and YYDKDF (reference sequence). V shed 1 base and J shed 1 base, with 6 bases lying between them. The CDR3 nucleotides read TGTGCCACCAGCAGAGGGGAGGGCACAGATACGCAGTATTTT. Translating it yields CATSRGEGTDTQYF.

This chain links TRBV7-9 with TRBJ1-2; TRBD1 is a possible D gene (5 bases). Trimming pared 5 bases from V and 6 bases from J, leaving 13 bases between. CDR3 length: 13 residues. CDR1 is SEHNR, CDR2 FQNEAQ, per germline (reference sequence). The CDR3 is CASSTGTLNGYTF. In DNA form, the CDR3 reads TGTGCCAGCAGCACTGGGACCCTGAATGGCTACACCTTC. The complete variable domain, with remaining parts taken from reference TRBV7-9 and TRBJ1-2, reads DTGVSQNPRHKITKRGQNVTFRCDPISEHNRLYWYRQTLGQGPEFLTYFQNEAQLEKSRLLSDRFSAERPKGSFSTLEIQRTEQGDSAMYLCASSTGTLNGYTFGSGTRLTVV.

This clonotype was counted only a few times. The chain employs TRBV28 and TRBJ2-3, with 9 bases aligning to TRBD2. Germline loops: CDR1 MDHEN, CDR2 SYDVKM. This CDR3 contains 16 residues. J gave up 7 bases and V 7 bases, and 15 bases lay outside the gene matches. CDR3: CASNPQSGGGAHTQYF. CDR3 DNA sequence: TGTGCCAGCAACCCACAGTCAGGCGGGGGGGCCCATACGCAGTATTTT. The variable domain in full, completed from reference TRBV28 and TRBJ2-3, reads DVKVTQSSRYLVKRTGEKVFLECVQDMDHENMFWYRQDPGLGLRLIYFSYDVKMKEKGDIPEGYSVSREKKERFSLILESASTNQTSMYLCASNPQSGGGAHTQYFGPGTRLTVL.

The rearrangement joins TRBV4-1 to TRBJ1-1; D is perhaps TRBD1 (5 bases). Trimming stripped 5 bases from V and 3 bases from J, with 16 bases between. From germline, CDR1 is MGHRA and CDR2 YSYEKL. This CDR3 contains 15 residues. CDR3 nucleotide sequence: TGCGCCAGCAGCTACACAGGAAAACCAGACACTGAAGCTTTCTTT. Protein product: CASSYTGKPDTEAFF.

Here the CDR3 reads CASNQQGSNQPQHF. The CDR3 DNA reads as TGTGCCAGCAACCAACAGGGGAGCAATCAGCCCCAGCATTTT. The chain uses TRBV7-2 and TRBJ1-5; 7 nucleotides align to TRBD1. This CDR3 comprises 14 residues. V lost 7 bases and J lost 1; bases outside the gene matches: 4. Germline lookup yields CDR1 SGHTA and CDR2 FQGNSA.

The table lists this clonotype with a few counts. This rearrangement joins TRBV4-1 to TRBJ1-5; 8 bases are a match to TRBD1. After removal of 1 base from V and 4 bases from J, the junction contained 3 bases not matched to a gene. Germline loops: CDR1 MGHRA, CDR2 YSYEKL. The CDR3 length is 15 residues. The CDR3 reads CASSQVDRGNQPQHF. The CDR3 DNA sequence: TGCGCCAGCAGCCAAGTTGACAGGGGTAATCAGCCCCAGCATTTT.